The source of this T cell receptor beta chain is a study of cytomegalovirus exposure and HLA in healthy donors. The CDR3 has 15 residues. CDR1 and CDR2 (germline): LNHNV, YYDKDF (reference sequence). V shed 0 bases and J 3 bases; nucleotides not matched to a gene: 1. PCR was performed using 60 Vbeta and 13 Jbeta primers. Assay used: immunoSEQ multiplex PCR; TCRdb lists only in-frame clones, some missing. The repertoire holds some 190,000 clones, with 76% as singletons. The J gene is TRBJ2-2, the V gene TRBV15, with 7 bases matching TRBD1. The sequence was obtained from a man aged 18 to 30 in good health and CMV-seronegative. The source material was PBMCs. For the CDR3, the DNA is TGTGCCACCAGCAGAGACCAGGGGGACACCGGGGAGCTGTTTTTT. Amino acid sequence: CATSRDQGDTGELFF. Together with reference TRBV15 and TRBJ2-2, the CDR3 gives the full variable domain: DAMVIQNPRYQVTQFGKPVTLSCSQTLNHNVMYWYQQKSSQAPKLLFHYYDKDFNNEADTPDNFQSRRPNTSFCFLDIRSPGLGDTAMYLCATSRDQGDTGELFFGEGSRLTVL.